The 17 T cell receptor beta chains given below trace back to one sample, sequenced in a study of naive and memory T cell subsets. The SP2 primer and nested alpha and beta constant region primers amplified ligated cDNA in four rounds. A single record per CDR3 protein comes from TCRdb applying MiXCR to the UMI-ligation and nested PCR reads. Altogether tens of thousands of distinct CDR3 sequences are present, under 8.5% being singletons, with the ten largest covering approximately 3.1%. Indicated treatment: skin biopsy from PPD injection site in Mantoux-positive individual. TCR cDNA received a 3' ligated oligonucleotide that carried a UMI. The material was skin, obtained from a tuberculin skin test site. The receptors shown here come from an adult in good health.

This clonotype was counted many times. The CDR3 region is CASSLDMNTEAFF. Here the CDR3 DNA reads TGTGCCAGCAGCTTGGATATGAACACTGAAGCTTTCTTT. This chain joins TRBV5-5 and TRBJ1-1; D is unclear. Germline loops: CDR1 SGHKS, CDR2 YYEKEE (reference sequence). The CDR3 is 13 residues long. The ends were cut back, 0 bases at V and 0 bases at J, with 3 bases in the middle.

This clonotype was recorded many times. V is TRBV12-3 or TRBV12-4 and J is TRBJ2-1; D is ambiguous. Trimming shortened V by 3 bases and J by 1 base, and 7 bases separated the two germline ends. The CDR3 loop spans 14 amino acids. Here the CDR3 reads CASSFGQSYNEQFF. DNA for the CDR3: TGTGCCAGCAGTTTCGGCCAATCCTACAATGAGCAGTTCTTC.

Sample share makes this clonotype medium-sized. The chain employs TRBV7-2 and TRBJ2-1; D tentatively fits TRBD1 or TRBD2 (7 bases each). Germline V lookup: CDR1 SGHTA, CDR2 FQGNSA. The CDR3 totals 16 residues. The V and J ends lost 5 bases and 8 bases respectively, with 22 bases between them. The CDR3 DNA follows: TGTGCCAGCAGCAGAAGCCCCCTACAGGGGAGGGATGAGCAGTTCTTC. This gives the protein CASSRSPLQGRDEQFF.

This clonotype is medium-sized within its sample. The V call is TRBV7-8, the J call TRBJ2-1; D call uncertain. The CDR3 has 14 amino acids. The germline CDR1 and CDR2 sequences are SGHVS and FQNEAQ. V was cut by 2 bases and J by 3 bases, with 8 bases left in between. The CDR3 region is CASSLPPDYNEQFF. The CDR3 bases are TGTGCCAGCAGCTTACCCCCAGACTACAATGAGCAGTTCTTC.

This clonotype came up many times. The chain uses TRBV20-1 and TRBJ2-2; 7 bases line up with TRBD1. J was trimmed by 1 base and V by 0 bases; bases with no gene match: 14. The CDR3 is made up of 19 amino acids. Looked up from germline, CDR1 is DFQATT and CDR2 is SNEGSKA (reference sequence). CDR3 region: CSARDRGNRGHLNTGELFF. The CDR3 DNA reads TGCAGTGCTAGAGATCGGGGAAACAGGGGACACTTGAACACCGGGGAGCTGTTTTTT.

This clonotype was counted at least ten times. The DNA of the CDR3 is TGTGCCAGCAGCCAAGATCGAGAGACCCAGTACTTC. Translating it yields CASSQDRETQYF. J is TRBJ2-5 and V is TRBV3-1; D is uncertain. Germline loops: CDR1 LGHDT, CDR2 YNNKEL (reference sequence). V lost 0 bases to trimming and J lost 4 bases, with 3 bases between them. The CDR3 is 12 amino acids.

This clonotype was recorded many times. The chain has TRBV12-3 or TRBV12-4 and TRBJ2-3; D is possibly TRBD2 (5 bases). The CDR3 extends over 18 amino acids. The V end was cut by 3 bases, the J end by 3 bases, with 22 bases between. The CDR3 is CASSFGSDFLIYTDTQYF. CDR3 DNA: TGTGCCAGCAGTTTCGGGTCGGACTTCCTTATTTATACAGATACGCAGTATTTT.

This clonotype was observed many times. The genes are TRBV15 and TRBJ2-1; possibly TRBD2 for D (7 bases). Germline values: CDR1 LNHNV, CDR2 YYDKDF (reference sequence). The CDR3 has 16 residues. V lost 8 bases and J 9 bases, leaving 26 bases between the germline ends. The CDR3 spells CATAANGGGDGGEQFF. Here the CDR3 DNA reads TGTGCCACCGCCGCGAATGGCGGGGGCGACGGGGGTGAGCAGTTCTTC. The variable domain in full, with the rest retrieved from reference TRBV15 and TRBJ2-1, is DAMVIQNPRYQVTQFGKPVTLSCSQTLNHNVMYWYQQKSSQAPKLLFHYYDKDFNNEADTPDNFQSRRPNTSFCFLDIRSPGLGDTAMYLCATAANGGGDGGEQFFGPGTRLTVL.

This clonotype was detected many times. The chain joins TRBV5-4 to TRBJ2-5; TRBD1 might be the D (7 bases). The CDR3 consists of 13 residues. The germline V and J ends were trimmed by 4 bases and 5 bases, with 12 bases remaining between them. CDR1 and CDR2 (germline): SGHNT, YYREEE (reference sequence). In nucleotides, the CDR3 is TGTGCCAGCAGCGCGGGACAGAGGGAGACCCAGTACTTC. Translation: CASSAGQRETQYF.

V gene TRBV29-1 combines with J gene TRBJ1-2; the match to TRBD1 covers 7 bases. Germline V lookup: CDR1 SQVTM, CDR2 ANQGSEA. V was pared by 3 bases and J by 2 bases, with 12 bases of the junction left unmatched. The CDR3 has 16 amino acids. The CDR3 nucleotides read TGCAGCGTTGATAGACAGGGACGACCCCCCAACTATGGCTACACCTTC. Amino acid sequence: CSVDRQGRPPNYGYTF.

This clonotype was recorded many times. J is TRBJ1-5 and V is TRBV6-6; possible D gene TRBD1, 5 bases. The CDR3 is 16 amino acids. The germline V gene encodes CDR1 MNHNY and CDR2 SVGAGI (reference sequence). The V and J ends lost 6 bases and 0 bases respectively, with 15 bases between them. The CDR3 loop is CASRPGAVNSNQPQHF. In DNA form, the CDR3 reads TGTGCCAGCAGACCCGGGGCCGTTAATAGCAATCAGCCCCAGCATTTT.

This clonotype was observed a few times. The rearrangement joins TRBV7-9 to TRBJ2-7, with a tentative D call TRBD2 (5 bases). CDR1 and CDR2 (germline): SEHNR, FQNEAQ (reference sequence). The CDR3 has 15 residues. V lost 3 bases and J lost 6, with 18 bases in between. DNA of the CDR3: TGTGCCAGCAGCTTGGTCGGGCCCCCGGGGAGCGAGCAGTACTTC. This gives the protein CASSLVGPPGSEQYF.

This clonotype is labeled medium-sized. The chain couples TRBV12-3 or TRBV12-4 to TRBJ2-3; D unresolved. This CDR3 contains 11 residues. V gave up 5 bases and J gave up 1 base, with 1 base separating them. In DNA form, the CDR3 reads TGTGCCAGCAGTCGCACAGATACGCAGTATTTT. The encoded protein is CASSRTDTQYF.

This clonotype was detected many times. The chain joins TRBV9 to TRBJ2-3; D not certain. The germline V and J ends were trimmed by 2 bases and 0 bases, with 4 bases remaining between them. This CDR3 comprises 13 residues. Per the germline V gene, CDR1 is SGDLS and CDR2 is YYNGEE. The CDR3: CASSVTSTDTQYF. As DNA, the CDR3 is TGTGCCAGCAGCGTGACTAGCACAGATACGCAGTATTTT.

Of note for this clonotype: Possible read error: a much larger clone is one base away. The chain has TRBV4-1 and TRBJ1-2; D may be TRBD1 (5 bases). There are 15 residues in the CDR3. The V gene's germline CDR1 is MGHRA and CDR2 YSYEKL. The CDR3 region has the DNA TGCGCCAGCAGCCAAGCCCCGACCGGGGCCTATGGCGACACCTTC. Amino acids: CASSQAPTGAYGDTF.

This clonotype was counted many times. The V gene is TRBV5-1, the J gene TRBJ1-1; D is perhaps TRBD1 (5 bases). This CDR3 has 16 amino acids. Germline CDR1 reads SGHRS; CDR2 reads YFSETQ. V shed 10 bases and J shed 2 bases, with 24 bases lying between them. The CDR3 reads CAASPRVPRGNTEAFF. CDR3 DNA: TGCGCCGCCTCTCCGAGGGTCCCTCGGGGCAACACTGAAGCTTTCTTT.

This clonotype was detected many times. This chain joins TRBV2 and TRBJ2-7; D is unclear. The CDR3 loop spans 14 amino acids. Germline V lookup: CDR1 SNHLY, CDR2 FYNNEI. V was trimmed by 4 bases and J by 0 bases, leaving 10 bases between them. CDR3 coding DNA: TGTGCCAGCAGTGTGCGTCAGCACTCCTACGAGCAGTACTTC. This encodes CASSVRQHSYEQYF.